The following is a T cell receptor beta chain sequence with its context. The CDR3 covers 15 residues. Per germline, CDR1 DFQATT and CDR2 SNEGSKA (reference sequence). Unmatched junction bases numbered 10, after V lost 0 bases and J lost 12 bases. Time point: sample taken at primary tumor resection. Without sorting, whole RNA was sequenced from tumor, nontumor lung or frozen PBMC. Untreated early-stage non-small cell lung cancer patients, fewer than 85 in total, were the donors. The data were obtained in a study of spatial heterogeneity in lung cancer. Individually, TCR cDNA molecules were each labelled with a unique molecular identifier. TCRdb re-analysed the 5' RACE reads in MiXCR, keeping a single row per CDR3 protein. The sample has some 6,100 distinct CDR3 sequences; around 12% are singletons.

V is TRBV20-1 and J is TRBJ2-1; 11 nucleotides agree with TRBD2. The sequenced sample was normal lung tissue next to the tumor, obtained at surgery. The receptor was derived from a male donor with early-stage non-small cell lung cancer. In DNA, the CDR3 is TGCAGTGCTAGAGAGGTGACTAGCGGGATCCTTGGGCAGTTCTTC. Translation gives CSAREVTSGILGQFF.